This TCR beta chain was documented in a study of identical twins. Trimming took off 4 bases at V and 13 bases at J, with 19 bases between the two ends. Germline V gene data show CDR1 as SGHDN and CDR2 as FVKESK. The CDR3 is made up of 13 amino acids. This clonotype has more than one count but fewer than ten. What it binds is unknown. TCRdb ran MiXCR on the 5' RACE reads and lists one entry per CDR3 protein. This table has hundreds of thousands of distinct CDR3 sequences, around a tenth appearing once. Healthy Caucasians made up all donors. Findings of the study overall: Out-of-frame TCR alpha sharing in monozygotic twins exceeded recombination model predictions. Rather than following the same donors, the conclusions depended on cross-sectional statistical analysis.

The source is a woman aged 18 to 35 in good health. The rearrangement uses TRBV14 and TRBJ2-5; perhaps TRBD1 as D (6 bases). Sequencing was carried out using memory (CD45RO+) T cells sorted from blood. The CDR3 DNA reads as TGTGCCAGCAGCCTCAGCCTCGCAGGGGCCCGGTACTTC. It specifies CASSLSLAGARYF.